This T cell receptor (beta chain) derives from a study of technical replicates of blood from a handful of donors. Data came from immunoSEQ multiplex PCR; TCRdb stores just in-frame clones and leaves some out. In the table there are around 58,000 clones, around 86% of which are singletons. V lost 2 bases, J lost 0 bases, and 14 bases stayed unmatched. The length of the CDR3 is 20 residues. Germline lookup yields CDR1 LGHNA and CDR2 YNFKEQ. This TCR was sampled from a human donor in good health. Some clones in this sample may be carry-over from other donors' samples. The rearrangement links TRBV4-2 to TRBJ1-1; 11 bases match TRBD1. The material sequenced was PBMCs. The CDR3 is CASSQPTPDRGRKLNTEAFF. CDR3 nucleotides: TGTGCCAGCAGCCAACCTACCCCGGACAGGGGGCGAAAGTTGAACACTGAAGCTTTCTTT.